The 14 T cell receptor beta chains below come from one sample, sequenced in a study of cytomegalovirus exposure and HLA in healthy donors. Only in-frame clones appear in the TCRdb table, and some are missing; sequencing was by immunoSEQ multiplex PCR. The sample lists about 76,000 clones, approximately 94% occurring once. The sequenced sample consisted of PBMCs. The receptors come from a woman under 30 in good health and CMV-seropositive.

The V gene is TRBV5-1, the J gene TRBJ1-2; 10 nucleotides match TRBD1. The CDR3 sequence is 15 residues long. The junction had 8 bases not matched to a gene; V was cut back by 2 bases and J by 7 bases. Germline V gene lookup returns CDR1 SGHRS and CDR2 YFSETQ. The CDR3 here is CASSLGQGDGSGYTF. The CDR3 DNA reads as TGCGCCAGCAGCTTAGGACAGGGGGACGGTAGTGGCTACACCTTC.

The J gene is TRBJ2-1, the V gene TRBV14, with D perhaps TRBD1 (6 bases). CDR3 size: 15 residues. CDR1 and CDR2 (germline): SGHDN, FVKESK. V lost 5 bases and J 2 bases, leaving 13 bases between the germline ends. The CDR3 coding sequence is TGTGCCAGCAGCAAACAGGGTAACCCCTACAATGAGCAGTTCTTC. It translates to CASSKQGNPYNEQFF.

V and J are TRBV6-1 and TRBJ1-2; TRBD1 matches 8 bases. From germline, CDR1 is MNHNS and CDR2 SASEGT. V lost 5 bases, J lost 1 base, and 3 bases stayed unmatched. There are 14 residues in the CDR3. The CDR3 is CASSLDRDNYGYTF. CDR3 in DNA: TGTGCCAGCAGTTTGGACAGGGATAACTATGGCTACACCTTC.

The chain combines TRBV2 with TRBJ1-5, with a weak D call TRBD1 (6 bases). V was clipped by 7 bases and J by 6 bases, with 16 bases between them. This CDR3 is 14 amino acids long. CDR1 and CDR2 from the germline V gene are SNHLY and FYNNEI. The CDR3 region is CASTVYSQGQPQHF. The CDR3 DNA reads as TGTGCCAGCACGGTCTACTCACAGGGTCAGCCCCAGCATTTT.

The chain carries TRBV11-2 and TRBJ2-2; D might be TRBD2 (6 bases). The germline CDR1 and CDR2 sequences are SGHAT and FQNNGV. This CDR3 is 15 amino acids long. Trimming took 1 base from V and 4 from J, leaving 10 bases between them. CDR3 residues: CASSLALAATGELFF. CDR3 DNA: TGTGCCAGCAGCTTAGCACTAGCAGCCACCGGGGAGCTGTTTTTT.

The chain couples TRBV5-4 to TRBJ2-5; 11 bases map to TRBD2. V gave up 0 bases and J gave up 5 bases; unmatched junction bases: 12. Germline V gene sequence: CDR1 SGHNT, CDR2 YYREEE (reference sequence). This CDR3 has 18 residues. The CDR3, as DNA: TGTGCCAGCAGCTTGGTCCCTAGCGGGGGGATTTCCGGGGAGACCCAGTACTTC. Amino acids: CASSLVPSGGISGETQYF.

The chain is built from TRBV13 and TRBJ2-2; D is unclear. Deletions cut 0 bases from V and 2 bases from J, with 4 bases between. The CDR3 contains 14 residues. Looked up from germline, CDR1 is PRHDT and CDR2 is FYEKMQ (reference sequence). CDR3 DNA: TGTGCCAGCAGCTTAGGCTCCAACACCGGGGAGCTGTTTTTT. Translated, it gives CASSLGSNTGELFF.

J is TRBJ1-4 and V is TRBV4-1, with a possible D match to TRBD1 (6 bases). Trimming pared 1 base from V and 8 bases from J, leaving 11 bases between. Germline V gene lookup returns CDR1 MGHRA and CDR2 YSYEKL. This CDR3 has 14 residues. Written as DNA, the CDR3 is TGCGCCAGCAGCCAAGGCAGGGGAGACGAAAAACTGTTTTTT. It yields the protein CASSQGRGDEKLFF.

The genes are TRBV27 and TRBJ1-1; D is ambiguous. The germline gives CDR1 MNHEY, CDR2 SMNVEV (reference sequence). The ends were cut back, 6 bases at V and 4 bases at J, with 6 bases in the middle. The CDR3 consists of 11 residues. The CDR3 nucleotides are TGTGCCAGCAGCCTAGGCACTGAAGCTTTCTTT. Translating gives CASSLGTEAFF.

The chain uses TRBV5-1 and TRBJ2-5; D may be TRBD1 (6 bases). Between the trimmed V and J ends, which lost 4 bases and 14 bases, there was a span of 21 bases. The germline CDR1 and CDR2 sequences are SGHRS and YFSETQ. CDR3 size: 13 residues. Here the CDR3 DNA reads TGCGCCAGCAGCCCGACCGCGACAGGTACCCTCTACTTC. Its protein product is CASSPTATGTLYF.

This clone is a singleton in its sample. The V call is TRBV7-2, the J call TRBJ1-1; no clear D gene. Germline loops: CDR1 SGHTA, CDR2 FQGNSA. The CDR3 is 13 amino acids. The germline V and J ends were trimmed by 1 base and 4 bases, with 7 bases remaining between them. Written as DNA, the CDR3 is TGTGCCAGCAGCTTAGTCGGGGTCACTGAAGCTTTCTTT. Translated: CASSLVGVTEAFF.

The chain couples TRBV5-1 to TRBJ2-3; 8 nucleotides agree with TRBD2. Germline CDR1 and CDR2: SGHRS and YFSETQ. The CDR3 is made up of 16 amino acids. The J segment lost 4 bases and the V segment lost 5 bases, leaving 12 bases of the junction unmatched. CDR3 sequence reads: CASSLRSGGPADTQYF. The CDR3 DNA reads as TGCGCCAGCAGTTTGCGGTCGGGAGGGCCAGCAGATACGCAGTATTTT.

This chain uses TRBV7-3 with TRBJ2-7; D possibly corresponds to TRBD1 (6 bases). The V gene's germline CDR1 is SGHTA and CDR2 FQGTGA. V shed 2 bases and J shed 0 bases, with 14 bases lying between them. This CDR3 is 16 amino acids long. The CDR3: CASSLGPGASSYEQYF. The CDR3 bases are TGTGCCAGCAGCTTAGGTCCAGGGGCCTCCTCCTACGAGCAGTACTTC.

This chain connects TRBV7-2 to TRBJ1-4; no clear D. Per germline, CDR1 SGHTA and CDR2 FQGNSA. The V end lost 2 bases, the J end lost 8 bases, and 15 bases lay between the germline ends. This CDR3 is 15 amino acids long. The CDR3 sequence is CASSLLIGGAEKLFF. The CDR3 region has the DNA TGTGCCAGCAGCTTACTCATTGGCGGAGCAGAAAAACTGTTTTTT.